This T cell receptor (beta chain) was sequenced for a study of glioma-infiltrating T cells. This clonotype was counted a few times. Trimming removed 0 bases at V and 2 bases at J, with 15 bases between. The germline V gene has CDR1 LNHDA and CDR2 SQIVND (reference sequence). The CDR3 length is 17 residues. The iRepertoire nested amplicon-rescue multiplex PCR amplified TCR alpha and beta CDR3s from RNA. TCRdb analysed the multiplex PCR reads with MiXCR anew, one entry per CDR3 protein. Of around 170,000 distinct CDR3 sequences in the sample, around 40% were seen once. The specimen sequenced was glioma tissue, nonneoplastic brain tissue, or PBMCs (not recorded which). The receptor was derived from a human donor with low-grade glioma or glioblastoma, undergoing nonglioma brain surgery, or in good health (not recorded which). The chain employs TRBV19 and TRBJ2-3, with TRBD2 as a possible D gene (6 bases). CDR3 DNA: TGTGCCAGTAGTATAGATCGGAATAGCGGAGTCACAGATACGCAGTATTTT. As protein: CASSIDRNSGVTDTQYF.